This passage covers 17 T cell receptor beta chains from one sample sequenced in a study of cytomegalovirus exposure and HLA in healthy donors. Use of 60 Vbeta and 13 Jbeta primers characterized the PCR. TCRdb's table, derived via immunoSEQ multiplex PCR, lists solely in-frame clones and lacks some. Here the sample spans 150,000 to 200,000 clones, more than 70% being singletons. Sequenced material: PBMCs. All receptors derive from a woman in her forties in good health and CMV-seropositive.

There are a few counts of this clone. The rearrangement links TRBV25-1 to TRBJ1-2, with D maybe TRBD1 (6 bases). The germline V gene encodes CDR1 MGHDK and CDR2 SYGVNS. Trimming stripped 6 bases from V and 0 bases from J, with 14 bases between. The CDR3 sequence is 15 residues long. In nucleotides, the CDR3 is TGTGCCAGCAGCTCCCCGACAGGAACTAACTATGGCTACACCTTC. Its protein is CASSSPTGTNYGYTF.

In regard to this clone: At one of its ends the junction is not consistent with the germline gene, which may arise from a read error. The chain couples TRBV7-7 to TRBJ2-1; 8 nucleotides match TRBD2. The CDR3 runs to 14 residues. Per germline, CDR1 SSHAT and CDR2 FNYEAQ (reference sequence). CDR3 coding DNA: TGTGCTAGCAGCTTAGCAGCGGGAGCCGATGAGCAGTTCTTC. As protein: CASSLAAGADEQFF.

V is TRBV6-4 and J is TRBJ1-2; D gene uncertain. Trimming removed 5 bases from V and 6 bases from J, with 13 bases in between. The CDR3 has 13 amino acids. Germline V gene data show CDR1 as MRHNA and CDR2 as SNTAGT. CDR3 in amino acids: CASSPSGADGYTF. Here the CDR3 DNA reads TGTGCCAGCAGTCCCAGCGGTGCCGATGGCTACACCTTC.

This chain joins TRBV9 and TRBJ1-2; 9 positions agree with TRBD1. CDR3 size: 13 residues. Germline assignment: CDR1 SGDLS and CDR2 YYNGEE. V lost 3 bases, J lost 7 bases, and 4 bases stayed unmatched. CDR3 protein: CASSATGGCGYTF. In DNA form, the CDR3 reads TGTGCCAGCAGCGCCACAGGGGGCTGTGGCTACACCTTC.

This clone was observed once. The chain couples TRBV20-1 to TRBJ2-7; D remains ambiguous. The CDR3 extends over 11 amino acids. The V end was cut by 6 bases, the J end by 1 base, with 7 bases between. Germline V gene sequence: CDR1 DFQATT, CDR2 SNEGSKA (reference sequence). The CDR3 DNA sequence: TGCAGTGCCGGCGGATCCTACGAGCAGTACTTC. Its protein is CSAGGSYEQYF.

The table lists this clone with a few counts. Here the CDR3 DNA reads TGTGCCAGCAGTACCCCAGAGACAGGGATCTATGGCTACACCTTC. It translates to CASSTPETGIYGYTF. The chain carries TRBV6-1 and TRBJ1-2, with TRBD1 matching 7 bases. V shed 5 bases and J 4 bases; nucleotides not matched to a gene: 10. The CDR3 consists of 15 residues. Germline-derived CDR1 and CDR2 are MNHNS and SASEGT.

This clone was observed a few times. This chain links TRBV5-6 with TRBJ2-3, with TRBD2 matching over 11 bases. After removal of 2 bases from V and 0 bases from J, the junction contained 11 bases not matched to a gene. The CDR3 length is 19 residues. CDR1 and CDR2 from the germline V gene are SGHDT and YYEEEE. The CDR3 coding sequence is TGTGCCAGCAGCTTAGGACTAGCGGGTATATTAACTAGCACAGATACGCAGTATTTT. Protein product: CASSLGLAGILTSTDTQYF.

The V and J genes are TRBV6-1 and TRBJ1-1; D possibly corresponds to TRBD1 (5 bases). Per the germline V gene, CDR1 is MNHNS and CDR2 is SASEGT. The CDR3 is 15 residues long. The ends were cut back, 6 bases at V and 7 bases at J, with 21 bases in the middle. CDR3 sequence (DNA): TGTGCCAGCAGGGAGGCGCCGCGGGGCACCATTGAAGCTTTCTTT. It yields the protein CASREAPRGTIEAFF.

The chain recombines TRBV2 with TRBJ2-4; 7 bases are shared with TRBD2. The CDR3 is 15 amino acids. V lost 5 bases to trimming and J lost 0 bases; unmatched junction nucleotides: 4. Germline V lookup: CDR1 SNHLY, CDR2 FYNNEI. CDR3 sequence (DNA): TGTGCCAGCAGTACTAGCGCCTTAGCCAAAAACATTCAGTACTTC. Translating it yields CASSTSALAKNIQYF.

Here the CDR3 DNA reads TGTGCCAGCAGCTCCGGGGGGACCCAGTACTTC. Amino acids: CASSSGGTQYF. The chain joins TRBV7-9 to TRBJ2-5; tentatively, D is TRBD2 (6 bases). The CDR3 has 11 amino acids. The V gene lost 4 bases and the J gene lost 7 bases, with 7 bases spanning the gap. Germline CDR1 reads SEHNR; CDR2 reads FQNEAQ (reference sequence).

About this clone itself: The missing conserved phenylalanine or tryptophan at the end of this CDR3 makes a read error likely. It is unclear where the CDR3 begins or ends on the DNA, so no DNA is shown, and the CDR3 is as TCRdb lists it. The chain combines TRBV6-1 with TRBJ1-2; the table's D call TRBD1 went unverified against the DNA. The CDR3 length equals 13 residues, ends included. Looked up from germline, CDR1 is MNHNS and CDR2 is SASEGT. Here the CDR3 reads CASSAPGTRALLV.

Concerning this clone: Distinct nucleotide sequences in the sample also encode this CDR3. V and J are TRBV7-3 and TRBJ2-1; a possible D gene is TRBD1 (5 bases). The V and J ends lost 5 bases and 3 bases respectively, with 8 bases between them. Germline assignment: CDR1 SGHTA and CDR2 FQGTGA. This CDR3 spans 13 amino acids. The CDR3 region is CASSLTVYNEQFF. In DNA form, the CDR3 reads TGTGCCAGCAGCCTGACAGTCTACAATGAGCAGTTCTTC.

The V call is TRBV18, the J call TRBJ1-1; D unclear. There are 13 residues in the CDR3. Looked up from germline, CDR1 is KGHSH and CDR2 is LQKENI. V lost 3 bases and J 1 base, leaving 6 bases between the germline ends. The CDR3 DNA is TGTGCCAGCTCACCTACAGAGAACACTGAAGCTTTCTTT. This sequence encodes CASSPTENTEAFF.

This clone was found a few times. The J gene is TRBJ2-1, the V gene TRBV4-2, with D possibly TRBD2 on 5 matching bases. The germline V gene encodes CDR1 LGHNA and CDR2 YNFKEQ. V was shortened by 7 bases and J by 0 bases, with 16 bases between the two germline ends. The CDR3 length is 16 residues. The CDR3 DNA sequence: TGTGCCAGCACCTTAGAGCGGTCAGACTCCTACAATGAGCAGTTCTTC. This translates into CASTLERSDSYNEQFF.

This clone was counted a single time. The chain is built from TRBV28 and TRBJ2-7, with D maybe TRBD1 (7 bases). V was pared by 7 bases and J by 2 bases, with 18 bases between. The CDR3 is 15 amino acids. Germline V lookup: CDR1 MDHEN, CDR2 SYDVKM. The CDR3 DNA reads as TGTGCCAGCACCTCAGGGGGGTGGGGCCCCTACGAGCAGTACTTC. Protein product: CASTSGGWGPYEQYF. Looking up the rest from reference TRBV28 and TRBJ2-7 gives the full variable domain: DVKVTQSSRYLVKRTGEKVFLECVQDMDHENMFWYRQDPGLGLRLIYFSYDVKMKEKGDIPEGYSVSREKKERFSLILESASTNQTSMYLCASTSGGWGPYEQYFGPGTRLTVT.

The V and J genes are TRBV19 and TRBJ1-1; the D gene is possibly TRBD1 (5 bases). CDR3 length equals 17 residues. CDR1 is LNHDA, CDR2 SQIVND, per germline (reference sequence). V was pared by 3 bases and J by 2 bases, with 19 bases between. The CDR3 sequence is CASSISSFNQGNTEAFF. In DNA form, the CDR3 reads TGTGCCAGTAGTATCTCCTCTTTTAATCAGGGTAACACTGAAGCTTTCTTT.

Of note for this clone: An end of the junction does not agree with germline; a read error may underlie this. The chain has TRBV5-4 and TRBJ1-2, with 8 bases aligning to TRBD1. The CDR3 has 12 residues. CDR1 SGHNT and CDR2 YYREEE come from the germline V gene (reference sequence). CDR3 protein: CASSLPGQAPFF. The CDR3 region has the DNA TGTGCCAGCAGCTTGCCGGGACAGGCGCCCTTCTTC.